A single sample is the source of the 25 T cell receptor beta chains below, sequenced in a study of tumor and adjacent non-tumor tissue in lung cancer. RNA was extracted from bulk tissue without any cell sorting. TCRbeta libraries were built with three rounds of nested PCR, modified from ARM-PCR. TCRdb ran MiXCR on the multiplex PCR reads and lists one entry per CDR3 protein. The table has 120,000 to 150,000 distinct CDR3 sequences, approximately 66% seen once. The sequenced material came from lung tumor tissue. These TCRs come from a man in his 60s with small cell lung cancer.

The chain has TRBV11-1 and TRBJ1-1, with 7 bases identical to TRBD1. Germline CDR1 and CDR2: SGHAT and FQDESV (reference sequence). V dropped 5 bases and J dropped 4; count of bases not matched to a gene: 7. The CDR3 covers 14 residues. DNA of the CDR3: TGTGCCAGCAGCACACAGGGGCATAGCACTGAAGCTTTCTTT. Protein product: CASSTQGHSTEAFF.

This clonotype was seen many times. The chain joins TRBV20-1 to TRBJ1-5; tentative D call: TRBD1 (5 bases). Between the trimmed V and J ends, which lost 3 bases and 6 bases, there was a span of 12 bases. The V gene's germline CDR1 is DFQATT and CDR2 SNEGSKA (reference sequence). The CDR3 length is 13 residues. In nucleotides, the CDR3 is TGCAGTGCTAGGTATTTGCAGGGTCAGCCCCAGCATTTT. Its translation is CSARYLQGQPQHF.

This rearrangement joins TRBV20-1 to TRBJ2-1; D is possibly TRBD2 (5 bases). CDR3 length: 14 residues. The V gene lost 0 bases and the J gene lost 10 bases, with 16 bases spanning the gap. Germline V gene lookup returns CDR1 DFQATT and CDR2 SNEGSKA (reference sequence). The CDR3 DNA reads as TGCAGTGCTAGAGATCCGGGATGGTCGGACGAGCAGTTCTTC. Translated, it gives CSARDPGWSDEQFF.

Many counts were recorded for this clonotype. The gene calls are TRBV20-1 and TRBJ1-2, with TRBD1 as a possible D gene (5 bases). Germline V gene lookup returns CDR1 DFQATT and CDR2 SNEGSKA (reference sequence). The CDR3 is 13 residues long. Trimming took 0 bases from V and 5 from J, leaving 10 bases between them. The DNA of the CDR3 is TGCAGTGCTAGAGATGGGGCAGGATATGGCTACACCTTC. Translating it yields CSARDGAGYGYTF.

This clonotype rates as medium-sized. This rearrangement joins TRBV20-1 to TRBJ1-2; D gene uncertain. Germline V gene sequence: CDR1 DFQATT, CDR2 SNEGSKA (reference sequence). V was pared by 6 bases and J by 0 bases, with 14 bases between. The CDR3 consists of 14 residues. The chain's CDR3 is CSAPNVGANYGYTF. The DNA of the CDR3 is TGCAGTGCCCCCAACGTCGGGGCTAACTATGGCTACACCTTC.

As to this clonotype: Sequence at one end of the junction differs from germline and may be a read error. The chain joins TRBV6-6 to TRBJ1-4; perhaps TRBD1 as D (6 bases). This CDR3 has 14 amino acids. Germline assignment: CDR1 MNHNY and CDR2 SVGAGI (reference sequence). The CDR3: CAVGRGPASEQLFF. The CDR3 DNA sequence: TGTGCCGTGGGGCGGGGGCCGGCGAGTGAACAACTGTTTTTT.

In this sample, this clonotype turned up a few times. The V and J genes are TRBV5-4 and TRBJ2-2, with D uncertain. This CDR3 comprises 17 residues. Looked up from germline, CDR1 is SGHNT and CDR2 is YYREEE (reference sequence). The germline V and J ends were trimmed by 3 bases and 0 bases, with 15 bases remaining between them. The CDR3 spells CASSSGPASTNTGELFF. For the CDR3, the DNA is TGTGCCAGCAGCTCCGGACCGGCTTCTACGAACACCGGGGAGCTGTTTTTT. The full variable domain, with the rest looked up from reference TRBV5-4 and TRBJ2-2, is ETGVTQSPTHLIKTRGQQVTLRCSSQSGHNTVSWYQQALGQGPQFIFQYYREEENGRGNFPPRFSGLQFPNYSSELNVNALELDDSALYLCASSSGPASTNTGELFFGEGSRLTVL.

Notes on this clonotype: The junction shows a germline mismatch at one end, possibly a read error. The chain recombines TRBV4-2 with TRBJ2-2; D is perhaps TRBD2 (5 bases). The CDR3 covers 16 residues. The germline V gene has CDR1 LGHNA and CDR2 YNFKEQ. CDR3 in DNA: TGTGCCAGCAGCCAAGATCTCAGTGCGAACACCGGGGATCTGTTTTTT. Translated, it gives CASSQDLSANTGDLFF.

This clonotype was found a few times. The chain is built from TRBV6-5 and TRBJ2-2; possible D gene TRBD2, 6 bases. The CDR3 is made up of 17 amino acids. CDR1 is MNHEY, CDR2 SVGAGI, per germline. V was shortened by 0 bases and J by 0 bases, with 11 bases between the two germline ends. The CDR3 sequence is CASSYSIWEANTGELFF. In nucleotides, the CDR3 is TGTGCCAGCAGTTACTCTATATGGGAGGCGAACACCGGGGAGCTGTTTTTT.

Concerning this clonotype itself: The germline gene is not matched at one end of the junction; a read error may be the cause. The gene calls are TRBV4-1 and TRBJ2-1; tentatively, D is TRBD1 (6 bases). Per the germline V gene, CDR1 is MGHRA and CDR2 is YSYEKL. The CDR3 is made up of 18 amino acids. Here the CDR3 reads CASSLDPLPGADYNEQFF. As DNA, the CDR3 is TGCGCCAGCAGCCTAGATCCCCTACCAGGGGCGGATTACAATGAGCAGTTTTTC.

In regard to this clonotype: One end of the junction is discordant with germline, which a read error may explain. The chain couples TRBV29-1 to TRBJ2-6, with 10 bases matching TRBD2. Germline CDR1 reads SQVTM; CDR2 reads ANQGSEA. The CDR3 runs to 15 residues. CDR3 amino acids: CSVLAGGSGTNVLTF. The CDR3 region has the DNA TGCAGCGTTTTAGCGGGAGGCTCTGGGACCAACGTCCTGACTTTC.

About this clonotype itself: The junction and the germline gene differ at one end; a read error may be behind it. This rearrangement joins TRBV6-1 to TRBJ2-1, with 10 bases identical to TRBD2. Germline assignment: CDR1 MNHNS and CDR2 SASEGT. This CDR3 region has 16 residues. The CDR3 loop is CARSGLAESSYNEQFF. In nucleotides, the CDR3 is TGTGCCAGAAGTGGACTAGCGGAGAGCTCCTACAATGAGCAGTTCTTC.

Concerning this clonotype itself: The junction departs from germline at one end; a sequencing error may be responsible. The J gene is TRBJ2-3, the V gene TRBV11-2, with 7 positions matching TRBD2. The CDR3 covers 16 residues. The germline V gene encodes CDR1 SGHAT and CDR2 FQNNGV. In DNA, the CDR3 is TGTCCCAGCAGCCCGACAACGGGGAGGGCGACAGATACGCAGTATTTT. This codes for CPSSPTTGRATDTQYF.

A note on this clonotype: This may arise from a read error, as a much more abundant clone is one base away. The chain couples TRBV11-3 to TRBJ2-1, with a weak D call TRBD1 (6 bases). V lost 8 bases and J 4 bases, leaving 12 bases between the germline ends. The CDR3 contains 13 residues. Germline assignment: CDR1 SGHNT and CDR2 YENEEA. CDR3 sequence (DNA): TGTGCCAGCGGCCTGGACAGTTACAATGAGCAGTTCTTC. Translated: CASGLDSYNEQFF. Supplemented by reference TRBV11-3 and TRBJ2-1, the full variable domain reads EAGVVQSPRYKIIEKKQPVAFWCNPISGHNTLYWYLQNLGQGPELLIRYENEEAVDDSQLPKDRFSAERLKGVDSTLKIQPAELGDSAVYLCASGLDSYNEQFFGPGTRLTVL.

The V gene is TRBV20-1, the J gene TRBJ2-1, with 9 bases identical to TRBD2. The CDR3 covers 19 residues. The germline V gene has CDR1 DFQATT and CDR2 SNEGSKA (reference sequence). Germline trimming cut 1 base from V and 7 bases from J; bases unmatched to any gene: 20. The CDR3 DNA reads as TGCAGTGCTAGAGCACGGGTATTGGCGGGAGGGCCTGGGCTGAATGAGCAGTTCTTC. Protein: CSARARVLAGGPGLNEQFF.

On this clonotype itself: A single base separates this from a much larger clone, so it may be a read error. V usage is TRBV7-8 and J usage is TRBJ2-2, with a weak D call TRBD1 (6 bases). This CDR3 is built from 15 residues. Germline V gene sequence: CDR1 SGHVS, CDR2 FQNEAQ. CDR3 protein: CASSLIGGTTGEPFF. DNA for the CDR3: TGTGCCAGCAGCTTAATTGGGGGCACCACCGGGGAGCCGTTTTTT.

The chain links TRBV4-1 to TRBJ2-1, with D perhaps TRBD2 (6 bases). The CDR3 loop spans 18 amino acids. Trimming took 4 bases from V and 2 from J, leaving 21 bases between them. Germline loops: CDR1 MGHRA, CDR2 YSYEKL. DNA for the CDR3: TGCGCCAGCAGCCCGACCTCGCCTAGCGCCGATGCCTACAATGAGCAGTTCTTC. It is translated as CASSPTSPSADAYNEQFF.

CDR3 protein: CASSSHDHYEQYF. In nucleotides, the CDR3 is TGCGCCAGCAGCTCCCACGACCACTACGAGCAGTACTTC. The chain has TRBV5-1 and TRBJ2-7; D is undetermined. Trimming cost V 3 bases and J 3 bases, with 10 bases left between them. This CDR3 region has 13 residues. Germline V gene lookup returns CDR1 SGHRS and CDR2 YFSETQ.

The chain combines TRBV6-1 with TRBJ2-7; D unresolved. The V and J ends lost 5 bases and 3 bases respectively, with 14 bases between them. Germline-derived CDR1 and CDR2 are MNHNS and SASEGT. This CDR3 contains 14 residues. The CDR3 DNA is TGTGCCAGCAGTATGTATCCCAGGTTCTACGAGCAGTACTTC. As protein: CASSMYPRFYEQYF.

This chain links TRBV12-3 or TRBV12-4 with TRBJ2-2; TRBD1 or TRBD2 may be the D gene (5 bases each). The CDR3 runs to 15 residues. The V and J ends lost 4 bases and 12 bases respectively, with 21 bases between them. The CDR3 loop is CASSYIQGSTGQLFF. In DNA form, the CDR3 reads TGTGCCAGCAGTTATATCCAGGGTAGCACGGGGCAGCTGTTTTTT.

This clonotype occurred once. The CDR3 sequence is CASNLGRLVGDEQFF. DNA of the CDR3: TGTGCCAGCAACTTGGGACGACTAGTGGGGGATGAGCAGTTCTTC. This sequence joins TRBV11-3 and TRBJ2-1, with D perhaps TRBD2 (6 bases). Trimming left V 7 bases short and J 8 bases short, with 21 bases between. CDR1 is SGHNT, CDR2 YENEEA, per germline. CDR3 length equals 15 residues.

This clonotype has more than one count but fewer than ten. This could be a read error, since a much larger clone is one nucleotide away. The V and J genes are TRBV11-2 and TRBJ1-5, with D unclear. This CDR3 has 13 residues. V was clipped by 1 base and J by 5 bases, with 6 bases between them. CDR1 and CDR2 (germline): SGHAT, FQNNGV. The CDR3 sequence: CASSLVEDQPQHF. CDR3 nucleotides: TGTGCCAGCAGCTTAGTGGAGGATCAGCCCCAGCATTTT.

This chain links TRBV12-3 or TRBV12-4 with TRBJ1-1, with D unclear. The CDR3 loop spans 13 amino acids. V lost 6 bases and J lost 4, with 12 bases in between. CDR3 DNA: TGTGCCAGCAGCCGCATCCCTGCCACTGAAGCTTTCTTT. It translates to CASSRIPATEAFF.

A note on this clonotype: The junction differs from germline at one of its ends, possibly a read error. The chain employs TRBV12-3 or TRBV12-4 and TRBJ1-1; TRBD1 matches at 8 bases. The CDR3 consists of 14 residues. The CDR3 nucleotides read TGTGCCAGCAGTAGACAGGGGCGAAACACTGAAGTTTTCTTT. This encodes CASSRQGRNTEVFF.

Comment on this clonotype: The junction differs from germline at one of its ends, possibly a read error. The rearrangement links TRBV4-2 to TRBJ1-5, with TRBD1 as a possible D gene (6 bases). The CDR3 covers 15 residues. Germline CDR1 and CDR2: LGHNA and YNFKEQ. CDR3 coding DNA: TGTGCCAGCAGCGGGGAGGGGGATAGCAATCAGCCTCAGCATTTT. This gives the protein CASSGEGDSNQPQHF.